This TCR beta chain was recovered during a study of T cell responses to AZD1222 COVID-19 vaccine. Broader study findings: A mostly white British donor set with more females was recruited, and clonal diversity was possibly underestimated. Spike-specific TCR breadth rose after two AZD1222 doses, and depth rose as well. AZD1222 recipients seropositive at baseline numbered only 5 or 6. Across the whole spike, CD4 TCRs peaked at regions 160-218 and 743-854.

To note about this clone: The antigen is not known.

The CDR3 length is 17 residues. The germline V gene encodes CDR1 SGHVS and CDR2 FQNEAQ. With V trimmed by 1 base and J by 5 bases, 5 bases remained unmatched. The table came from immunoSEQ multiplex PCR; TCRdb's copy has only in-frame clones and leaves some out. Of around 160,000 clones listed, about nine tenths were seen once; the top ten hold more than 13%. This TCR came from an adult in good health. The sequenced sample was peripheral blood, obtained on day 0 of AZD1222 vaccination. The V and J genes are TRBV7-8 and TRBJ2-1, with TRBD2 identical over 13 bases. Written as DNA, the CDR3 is TGTGCCAGCAGCTTAGAACTACTAGCGGGGGGGGACAATGAGCAGTTCTTC. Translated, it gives CASSLELLAGGDNEQFF.